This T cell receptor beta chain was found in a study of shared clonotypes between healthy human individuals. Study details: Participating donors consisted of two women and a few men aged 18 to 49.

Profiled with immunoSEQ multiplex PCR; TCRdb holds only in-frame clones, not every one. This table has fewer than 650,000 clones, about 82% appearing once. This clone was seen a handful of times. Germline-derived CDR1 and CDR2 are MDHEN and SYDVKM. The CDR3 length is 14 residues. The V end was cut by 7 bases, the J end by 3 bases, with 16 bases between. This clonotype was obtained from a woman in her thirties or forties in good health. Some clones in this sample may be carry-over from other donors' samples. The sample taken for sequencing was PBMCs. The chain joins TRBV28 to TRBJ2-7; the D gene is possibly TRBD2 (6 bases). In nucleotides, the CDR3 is TGTGCCAGCACCGTTAGCGGAGGGGACTACGAGCAGTACTTC. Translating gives CASTVSGGDYEQYF.